Included here is one TCR beta chain sequence, with context. This record belongs to a study of shared clonotypes between healthy human individuals. TCRdb keeps only in-frame clones here, not all; method: immunoSEQ multiplex PCR. The sample records millions of clones, about 92% being singletons. Germline V lookup: CDR1 SNHLY, CDR2 FYNNEI. With V trimmed by 6 bases and J by 14 bases, 19 bases remained unmatched. The length of the CDR3 is 15 residues. The sequencing input was naive CD4+ T cells sorted from blood. Documented subset: CD45RA+ positively selected. This TCR derives from a man aged 18 to 30 in good health. The chain is built from TRBV2 and TRBJ2-3, with 8 bases lining up with TRBD2. The CDR3 loop reads CASRLSGLAYVVPYF. CDR3 DNA sequence: TGTGCCAGCAGATTGTCCGGACTAGCCTATGTTGTTCCGTATTTT.